This T cell receptor (beta chain) was identified during a study of lymphopenia after photon versus proton radiotherapy. Overall study results and limits: A bigger post-nadir fall in TCR diversity correlated inversely with survival time in deceased patients.

Concerning this clone: What it recognizes is unknown.

TCRdb keeps only in-frame clones here, not all; method: immunoSEQ multiplex PCR. The sample records 25,000 to 30,000 clones, approximately 87% being singletons. This CDR3 is built from 14 residues. CDR1 and CDR2 from the germline V gene are SNHLY and FYNNEI. Material: peripheral blood, obtained from a patient treated with proton-based radiotherapy. The chain joins TRBV2 to TRBJ2-2; 8 bases are shared with TRBD2. The clonotype originates from a woman aged 60-75 years with cholangiocarcinoma. Some clones in this sample may be carry-over from other donors' samples. CDR3 nucleotide sequence: TGTGCGGGGGGAGCGGGGGATAACACCGGGGAGCTGTTTTTT. It yields the protein CAGGAGDNTGELFF. The full variable domain, with the rest looked up from reference TRBV2 and TRBJ2-2, is EPEVTQTPSHQVTQMGQEVILRCVPISNHLYFYWYRQILGQKVEFLVSFYNNEISEKSEIFDDQFSVERPDGSNFTLKIRSTKLEDSAMYFCAGGAGDNTGELFFGEGSRLTVL.